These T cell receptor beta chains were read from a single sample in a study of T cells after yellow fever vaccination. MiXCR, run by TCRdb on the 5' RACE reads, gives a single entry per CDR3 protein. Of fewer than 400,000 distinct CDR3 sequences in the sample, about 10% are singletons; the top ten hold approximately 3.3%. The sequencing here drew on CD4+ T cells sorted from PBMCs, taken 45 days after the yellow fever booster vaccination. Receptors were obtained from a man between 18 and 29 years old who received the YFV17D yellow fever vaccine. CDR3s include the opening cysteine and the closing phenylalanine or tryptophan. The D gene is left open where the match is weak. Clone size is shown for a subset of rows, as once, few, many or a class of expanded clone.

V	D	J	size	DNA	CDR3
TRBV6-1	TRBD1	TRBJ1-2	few	TGTGCCAGCAGTGACAGGGGGCGCGACTATGGCTACACCTTC	CASSDRGRDYGYTF
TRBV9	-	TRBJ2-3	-	TGTGCCAGCAGCGTAGAAGGGCATTCTAGCACAGATACGCAGTATTTT	CASSVEGHSSTDTQYF
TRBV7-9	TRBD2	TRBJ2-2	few	TGTGCCAGCAGCTCCCGGACTAGCGGGGCCTTAAAAGGAAGGACCGGGGAGCTGTTTTTT	CASSSRTSGALKGRTGELFF
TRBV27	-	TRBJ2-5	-	TGTGCCAGCAGTTTGTGGACTGGGGGCGGAGAGACCCAGTACTTC	CASSLWTGGGETQYF
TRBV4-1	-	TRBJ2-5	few	TGCGCCAGCAGCCGCTCGACACCCCAAGACAGGACTGAACGGGGGACCCAGTACTTC	CASSRSTPQDRTERGTQYF
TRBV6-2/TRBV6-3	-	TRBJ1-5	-	TGTGCCAGCAGTCCCGGCCGGAATCAGCCCCAGCATTTT	CASSPGRNQPQHF
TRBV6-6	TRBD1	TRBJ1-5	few	TGTGCCAGCAGCCGACAGGGGCTCAATCAGCCCCAGCATTTT	CASSRQGLNQPQHF
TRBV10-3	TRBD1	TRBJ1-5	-	TGTGCCATCGCCAGGGGGCCCGATCAGCCCCAGCATTTT	CAIARGPDQPQHF
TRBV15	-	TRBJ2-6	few	TGTGCCACCAGCAGAGATTACGATTCTGGGGCCAACGTCCTGACTTTC	CATSRDYDSGANVLTF
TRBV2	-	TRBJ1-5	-	TGTGCCAGCAGTGCCATTGGGCGCAATCAGCCCCAGCATTTT	CASSAIGRNQPQHF
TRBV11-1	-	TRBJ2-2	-	TGTGCCAGCAGCGGTACAGGGACGATTCCCGGGGAGCTGTTTTTT	CASSGTGTIPGELFF
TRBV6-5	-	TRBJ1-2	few	TGTGCCAGCAGTTTGGCGGGGACCGAGCCTTTCTATGGCTACACCTTC	CASSLAGTEPFYGYTF
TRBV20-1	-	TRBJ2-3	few	TGCAGTGCTAGGCCCCGGAGGTCTAGCACGGATACGCAGTATTTT	CSARPRRSSTDTQYF
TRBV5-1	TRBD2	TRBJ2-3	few	TGCGCCAGCAGCTTGTCGACTAGCGGGGGGATAGATACGCAGTATTTT	CASSLSTSGGIDTQYF
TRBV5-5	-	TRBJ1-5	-	TGTGCCAGCAGCCGCCGGGAGAGCAATCAGCCCCAGCATTTT	CASSRRESNQPQHF
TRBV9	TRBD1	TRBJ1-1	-	TGTGCCAGCAGCCCAAGGACAGGGCGTTTTAACACTGAAGCTTTCTTT	CASSPRTGRFNTEAFF
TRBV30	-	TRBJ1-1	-	TGTGCCTGGAGTGTACACCTGCGGGACACTGAAGCTTTCTTT	CAWSVHLRDTEAFF
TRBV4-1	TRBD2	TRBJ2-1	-	TGCGCCAGCAGCCATCCCTCGGGGCGGGGGGACCACTACAATGAGCAGTTCTTC	CASSHPSGRGDHYNEQFF
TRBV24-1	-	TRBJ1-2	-	TGTGCCACCAGTGATCAACAGGGAAGAAGCTACACCTTC	CATSDQQGRSYTF
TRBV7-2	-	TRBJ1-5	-	TGTGCCAGCAGCCAGGACGGGGTTCAGCCCCAGCATTTT	CASSQDGVQPQHF
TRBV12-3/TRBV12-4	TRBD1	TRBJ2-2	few	TGTGCCAGCAATTCCCGAATCCGGGACAGGGGTTTTGGCGGGGAGCTGTTTTTT	CASNSRIRDRGFGGELFF
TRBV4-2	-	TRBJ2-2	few	TGTGCCAGCAGCCAAGATTATGGGGACACCGGGGAGCTGTTTTTT	CASSQDYGDTGELFF
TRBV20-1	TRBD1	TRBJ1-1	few	TGCAGTGCTGGGGGACAGTTGAACACTGAAGCTTTCTTT	CSAGGQLNTEAFF
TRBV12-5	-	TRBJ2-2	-	TGTGCTAGTGAGGCTCCAATTAACACCGGGGAGCTGTTTTTT	CASEAPINTGELFF
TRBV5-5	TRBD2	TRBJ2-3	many	TGTGCCAGCAGCCATCCAGCGGGGGACGATACGCAGTATTTT	CASSHPAGDDTQYF
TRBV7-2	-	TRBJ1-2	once	TGTGCCAGCAGCTTAGTGGGCGGTAGTCGTGGCTACACCTTC	CASSLVGGSRGYTF
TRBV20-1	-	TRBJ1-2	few	TGCAGTGCTAGGCGACCGGGGACTAACTATGGCTACACCTTC	CSARRPGTNYGYTF
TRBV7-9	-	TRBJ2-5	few	TGTGCCAGCAGCTTATTGGAGGAGACCCAGTACTTC	CASSLLEETQYF